This T cell receptor (beta chain) derives from a study of cytomegalovirus exposure and HLA in healthy donors. Study-level background: Around 87 million unique TCRs, all from HLA-typed donors, were included in an early release of the data.

Turning to this clone: Its antigen is not known.

PCR used 60 Vbeta primers and 13 Jbeta primers. Here immunoSEQ multiplex PCR was the method, and the copy in TCRdb shows in-frame clones only, minus some. This table holds 75,000 to 100,000 clones, about four fifths found once. J lost 1 base, V lost 11 bases, and 7 bases had no gene match. The CDR3 loop spans 14 amino acids. Germline V CDR1 and CDR2: LGHNA, YNFKEQ. General study points: Associated with cytomegalovirus, according to the listing, were 150 to 200 TCR beta chains. Per published accounts, TCR beta sequences correctly predicted the HLA-A and HLA-B alleles of most subjects. Rates of TCR association differed by HLA locus in a later analysis, with DRB1 highest and HLA-C lowest.

The sequence derives from a man aged 35-49 years in good health and CMV-seropositive. V and J are TRBV4-2 and TRBJ1-4; 7 bases agree with TRBD1. Sequencing used PBMCs. CDR3: CAAQGVGTNEKLFF. For the CDR3, the DNA is TGTGCCGCCCAGGGGGTGGGAACTAATGAAAAACTGTTTTTT.